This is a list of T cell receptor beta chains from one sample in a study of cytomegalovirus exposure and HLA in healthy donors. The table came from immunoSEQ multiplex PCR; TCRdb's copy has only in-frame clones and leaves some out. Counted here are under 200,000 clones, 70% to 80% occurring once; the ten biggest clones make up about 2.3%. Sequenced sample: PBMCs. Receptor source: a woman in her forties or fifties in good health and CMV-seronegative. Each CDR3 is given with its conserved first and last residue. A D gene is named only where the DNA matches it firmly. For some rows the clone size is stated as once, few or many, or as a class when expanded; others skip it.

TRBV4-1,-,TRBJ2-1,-,TGCGCCAGCAGCCAATTGACGGGAGCGTGGGAGCAGTTCTTC,CASSQLTGAWEQFF
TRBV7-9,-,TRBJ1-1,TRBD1,TGTGCCAGCAGCTTGGAGGGGACAGGGGTGGCTTTCTTT,CASSLEGTGVAFF
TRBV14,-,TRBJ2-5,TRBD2,TGTGCCAGCAGCCCTTTCTGGACTAGCGGCCAAGAGACCCAGTACTTC,CASSPFWTSGQETQYF
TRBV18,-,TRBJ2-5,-,TGTGCCAGCTCACCACCTCTAGAGACCCAGTACTTC,CASSPPLETQYF
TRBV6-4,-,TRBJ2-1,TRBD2,TGTGCCAGCAGTGTCATTAGCGGGGGGCACAATGAGCAGTTCTTC,CASSVISGGHNEQFF
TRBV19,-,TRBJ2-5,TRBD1,TGTGCCAGTAGAAAGGGGGACAGGGAGCAAGAGACCCAGTACTTC,CASRKGDREQETQYF
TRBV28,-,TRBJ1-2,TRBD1,TGTGCCAGCTTTGACAGGGCAAACTATGGCTACACCTTC,CASFDRANYGYTF
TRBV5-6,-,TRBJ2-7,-,TGTGCCAGCAGCTTGGTGGACAGCTACGAGCAGTACTTC,CASSLVDSYEQYF
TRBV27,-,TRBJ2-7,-,TGTGCCAGCAGTTTATTGGTCAGCTACGAGCAGTACTTC,CASSLLVSYEQYF
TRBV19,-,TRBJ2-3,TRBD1,TGTGCCAGTAGTATATCCACGGGACAGCCCACAGATACGCAGTATTTT,CASSISTGQPTDTQYF
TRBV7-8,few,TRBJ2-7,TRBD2,TGTGCCAGCAGCTCCCCCCCGACGGGACTAGCGCCGTACGAGCAGTACTTC,CASSSPPTGLAPYEQYF
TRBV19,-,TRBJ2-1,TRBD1,TGTGCCAGTAGTATGAGGACAGGAGTATTCTACAATGAGCAGTTCTTC,CASSMRTGVFYNEQFF
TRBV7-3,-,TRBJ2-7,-,TGTGCCAGCAGCGTACTGCAGGGGTACGAGCAGTACTTC,CASSVLQGYEQYF
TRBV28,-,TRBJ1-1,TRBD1,TGTGCCAGCAGTTTATGGGGGACAGGGGACACTGAAGCTTTCTTT,CASSLWGTGDTEAFF
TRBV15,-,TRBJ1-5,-,TGTGCCACCAGCAGAGCACAGGGCGGGGGTTATAGCAATCAGCCCCAGCATTTT,CATSRAQGGGYSNQPQHF
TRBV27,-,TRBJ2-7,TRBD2,TGTGCCAGCAGTTTGCGACGGGACTACTCCCCATACGAGCAGTACTTC,CASSLRRDYSPYEQYF
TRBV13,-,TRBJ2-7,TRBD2,TGTGCCAGCAGCTTAGGGCGGGAGGAAACCTACGAGCAGTACTTC,CASSLGREETYEQYF